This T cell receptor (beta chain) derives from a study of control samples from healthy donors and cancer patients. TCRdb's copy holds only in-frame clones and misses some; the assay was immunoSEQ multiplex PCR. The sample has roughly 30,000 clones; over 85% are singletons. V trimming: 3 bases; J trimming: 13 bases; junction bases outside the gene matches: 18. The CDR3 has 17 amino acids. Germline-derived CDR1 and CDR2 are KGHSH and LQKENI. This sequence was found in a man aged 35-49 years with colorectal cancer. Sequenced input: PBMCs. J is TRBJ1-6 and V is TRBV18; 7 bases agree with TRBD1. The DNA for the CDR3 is TGTGCCAGCTCACCCCTCCCCACGGGACAGCAAGCTGGCCCCCTCCACTTT. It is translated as CASSPLPTGQQAGPLHF.